Each of the 2 T cell receptor beta chains below was sequenced from the same sample in a study of cytomegalovirus exposure and HLA in healthy donors. The primer mix had 60 Vbeta and 13 Jbeta primers. The assay was immunoSEQ multiplex PCR, and TCRdb's table has in-frame clones only and misses some. The sample holds roughly 110,000 clones, 65% to 75% seen once. Sequencing used PBMCs. All receptors come from a woman aged 40 to 50 in good health and CMV-seropositive.

J is TRBJ1-2 and V is TRBV28; 9 bases are a match to TRBD1. The CDR3 has 13 amino acids. Germline values: CDR1 MDHEN, CDR2 SYDVKM. Losses at the gene ends were 5 bases for V and 12 bases for J; bases not matched to a gene: 10. The CDR3: CASSLQTGGPNTF. The CDR3 coding sequence is TGTGCCAGCAGTCTACAGACAGGGGGTCCAAACACCTTC.

As for this clone: One junction end does not reproduce the germline sequence, and a read error may be involved. The chain couples TRBV7-7 to TRBJ2-1; 11 bases are a match to TRBD2. The CDR3 extends over 19 amino acids. Germline lookup yields CDR1 SSHAT and CDR2 FNYEAQ (reference sequence). DNA for the CDR3: TGTGCTAGCAGCCGTATACTAGCGGGAGCCACGGGGAGCATGAATGAGCAGTTCTTC. Amino acid sequence: CASSRILAGATGSMNEQFF.